The rows below give T cell receptor beta chains drawn from one sample of a study of shared clonotypes between healthy human individuals. The repertoire was sequenced with immunoSEQ multiplex PCR; TCRdb's copy has only in-frame clones and lacks some. The data show more than 2,000,000 clones, more than 85% seen once. The specimen sequenced was naive CD4+ T cells from PBMCs. The origin of the receptors is a man aged 18 to 30 in good health. Some clones in this sample may be carry-over from other donors' samples. The CDR3 runs from the conserved cysteine through the conserved F or W. D genes are given only for firm matches. Not all rows give a size; the values are once, few, many and, for expanded clones, a class.

d_call: NA
clone_size: NA
v_call: TRBV5-4
j_call: TRBJ1-2
cdr3_aa: CASSLTRQDGYTF
cdr3_nt: TGTGCCAGCAGCTTAACAAGGCAAGATGGCTACACCTTC

d_call: TRBD1
clone_size: once
v_call: TRBV28
j_call: TRBJ1-5
cdr3_aa: CASSTRTGGPALYSNQPQHF
cdr3_nt: TGTGCCAGCAGTACGCGGACAGGGGGCCCGGCCCTTTATAGCAATCAGCCCCAGCATTTT

d_call: NA
clone_size: NA
v_call: TRBV18
j_call: TRBJ2-7
cdr3_aa: CASSPPAAFYEQYF
cdr3_nt: TGTGCCAGCTCACCACCGGCAGCTTTCTACGAGCAGTACTTC

d_call: TRBD2
clone_size: once
v_call: TRBV10-2
j_call: TRBJ2-7
cdr3_aa: CASKGAVAGISTYEQYF
cdr3_nt: TGCGCCAGCAAGGGAGCGGTAGCGGGAATTAGCACCTACGAGCAGTACTTC

d_call: NA
clone_size: NA
v_call: TRBV11-1
j_call: TRBJ1-2
cdr3_aa: CASSWSIGRNYGYTF
cdr3_nt: TGTGCCAGCAGCTGGTCGATAGGCCGTAACTATGGCTACACCTTC

d_call: TRBD2
clone_size: NA
v_call: TRBV7-9
j_call: TRBJ2-1
cdr3_aa: CASSPYLAGARNEQFF
cdr3_nt: TGTGCCAGCAGCCCTTACTTAGCGGGGGCCAGGAATGAGCAGTTCTTC

d_call: NA
clone_size: NA
v_call: TRBV28
j_call: TRBJ1-1
cdr3_aa: CASSSSGTALTEAFF
cdr3_nt: TGTGCCAGCAGTTCCTCCGGGACGGCTCTCACTGAAGCTTTCTTT

d_call: TRBD2
clone_size: few
v_call: TRBV14
j_call: TRBJ2-7
cdr3_aa: CASSQVLSGFYEQYF
cdr3_nt: TGTGCCAGCAGCCAAGTTCTTAGCGGGTTCTACGAGCAGTACTTC

d_call: NA
clone_size: NA
v_call: TRBV5-1
j_call: TRBJ1-2
cdr3_aa: CASSLLRQTFRGYTF
cdr3_nt: TGCGCCAGCAGCTTACTTAGACAGACCTTTAGGGGCTACACCTTC

d_call: NA
clone_size: NA
v_call: TRBV28
j_call: TRBJ1-2
cdr3_aa: CASSTGQNYGYTF
cdr3_nt: TGTGCCAGCAGCACGGGACAAAACTATGGCTACACCTTC

d_call: NA
clone_size: NA
v_call: TRBV5-1
j_call: TRBJ1-1
cdr3_aa: CASSRVLETEAFF
cdr3_nt: TGCGCCAGCTCCAGGGTTTTGGAAACTGAAGCTTTCTTT

d_call: NA
clone_size: NA
v_call: TRBV5-4
j_call: TRBJ2-2
cdr3_aa: CASSFKGRTGELFF
cdr3_nt: TGTGCCAGCAGCTTTAAGGGACGGACCGGGGAGCTGTTTTTT

d_call: NA
clone_size: NA
v_call: TRBV2
j_call: TRBJ2-6
cdr3_aa: CASSGGGPGANVLTF
cdr3_nt: TGTGCCAGCAGCGGAGGGGGGCCTGGGGCCAACGTCCTGACTTTC

d_call: TRBD2
clone_size: NA
v_call: TRBV9
j_call: TRBJ2-7
cdr3_aa: CASSVGLLAGADEQYF
cdr3_nt: TGTGCCAGCAGCGTAGGGCTCTTAGCGGGAGCCGACGAGCAGTACTTC

d_call: TRBD2
clone_size: NA
v_call: TRBV28
j_call: TRBJ2-7
cdr3_aa: CASSASGYSYEQYF
cdr3_nt: TGTGCCAGCAGTGCTAGCGGGTACTCCTACGAGCAGTACTTC

d_call: TRBD2
clone_size: NA
v_call: TRBV29-1
j_call: TRBJ2-2
cdr3_aa: CSVVAFVAGGAGELFF
cdr3_nt: TGCAGCGTTGTCGCTTTTGTTGCGGGAGGGGCCGGGGAGCTGTTTTTT

d_call: NA
clone_size: NA
v_call: TRBV6-6
j_call: TRBJ2-3
cdr3_aa: CASTKDGSWDTQYF
cdr3_nt: TGTGCCAGCACCAAAGACGGTTCCTGGGATACGCAGTATTTT

d_call: NA
clone_size: NA
v_call: TRBV21-1
j_call: TRBJ2-1
cdr3_aa: CASSTRVGSNEQFF
cdr3_nt: TGTGCCAGCAGCACCCGCGTGGGCAGCAATGAGCAGTTCTTC

d_call: TRBD2
clone_size: NA
v_call: TRBV30
j_call: TRBJ2-3
cdr3_aa: CAWSVGGSPGTDTQYF
cdr3_nt: TGTGCCTGGAGTGTGGGCGGGAGCCCCGGCACAGATACGCAGTATTTT

d_call: NA
clone_size: NA
v_call: TRBV28
j_call: TRBJ2-7
cdr3_aa: CASSNGGRGSYEQYF
cdr3_nt: TGTGCCAGCAGTAACGGGGGGCGGGGCTCCTACGAGCAGTACTTC

d_call: TRBD1
clone_size: NA
v_call: TRBV5-1
j_call: TRBJ1-3
cdr3_aa: CASSPGTGVGNTIYF
cdr3_nt: TGCGCCAGCAGCCCGGGAACAGGGGTTGGAAACACCATATATTTT

d_call: TRBD2
clone_size: NA
v_call: TRBV4-2
j_call: TRBJ2-1
cdr3_aa: CASSQDWTRGWEYNEQFF
cdr3_nt: TGTGCCAGCAGCCAAGATTGGACGCGGGGGTGGGAATACAATGAGCAGTTCTTC

d_call: NA
clone_size: NA
v_call: TRBV18
j_call: TRBJ2-7
cdr3_aa: CASSPGGGSYEQYF
cdr3_nt: TGTGCCAGCTCACCGGGTGGGGGTTCCTACGAGCAGTACTTC

d_call: NA
clone_size: NA
v_call: TRBV6-5
j_call: TRBJ1-2
cdr3_aa: CASSYYLGSYYGYTF
cdr3_nt: TGTGCCAGCAGTTACTATTTAGGGTCTTACTATGGCTACACCTTC

d_call: NA
clone_size: NA
v_call: TRBV20-1
j_call: TRBJ2-7
cdr3_aa: CSATQGEQYF
cdr3_nt: TGCAGTGCTACGCAAGGAGAGCAGTACTTC

d_call: NA
clone_size: NA
v_call: TRBV29-1
j_call: TRBJ1-3
cdr3_aa: CSVEARVSSGNTIYF
cdr3_nt: TGCAGCGTTGAAGCAAGGGTCAGCTCTGGAAACACCATATATTTT

d_call: TRBD1
clone_size: NA
v_call: TRBV7-3
j_call: TRBJ1-5
cdr3_aa: CASSLARDSINQPQHF
cdr3_nt: TGTGCCAGCAGCCTCGCTCGGGACAGCATCAATCAGCCCCAGCATTTT

d_call: NA
clone_size: NA
v_call: TRBV7-3
j_call: TRBJ2-7
cdr3_aa: CASSLIAQAPHEQYF
cdr3_nt: TGTGCCAGCAGCTTAATAGCACAGGCTCCCCACGAGCAGTACTTC

d_call: NA
clone_size: NA
v_call: TRBV19
j_call: TRBJ2-3
cdr3_aa: CASSIIRTDTQYF
cdr3_nt: TGTGCCAGTAGTATAATACGTACAGATACGCAGTATTTT

d_call: NA
clone_size: NA
v_call: TRBV27
j_call: TRBJ2-5
cdr3_aa: CASSLTWTRGETQYF
cdr3_nt: TGTGCCAGCAGTTTAACCTGGACCCGCGGGGAGACCCAGTACTTC

d_call: NA
clone_size: NA
v_call: TRBV19
j_call: TRBJ1-5
cdr3_aa: CASSIDQGGWSNQPQHF
cdr3_nt: TGTGCCAGTAGTATAGACCAGGGCGGGTGGAGCAATCAGCCCCAGCATTTT

d_call: NA
clone_size: NA
v_call: TRBV2
j_call: TRBJ2-1
cdr3_aa: CASSVNGDNEQFF
cdr3_nt: TGTGCCAGCAGTGTAAATGGGGACAATGAGCAGTTCTTC

d_call: TRBD1
clone_size: NA
v_call: TRBV30
j_call: TRBJ1-2
cdr3_aa: CAWSAPTGVSGYTF
cdr3_nt: TGTGCCTGGAGTGCCCCCACAGGGGTTAGCGGCTACACCTTC

d_call: TRBD2
clone_size: NA
v_call: TRBV5-1
j_call: TRBJ2-5
cdr3_aa: CASSLELAGGETQYF
cdr3_nt: TGCGCCAGCAGCTTGGAGCTAGCGGGAGGAGAGACCCAGTACTTC

d_call: NA
clone_size: NA
v_call: TRBV5-6
j_call: TRBJ2-3
cdr3_aa: CASSLEGLITDTQYF
cdr3_nt: TGTGCCAGCAGCTTGGAGGGACTTATCACAGATACGCAGTATTTT

d_call: TRBD1
clone_size: NA
v_call: TRBV11-2
j_call: TRBJ2-7
cdr3_aa: CASSMGQRSSYEQYF
cdr3_nt: TGTGCCAGCAGCATGGGACAGAGAAGCTCCTACGAGCAGTACTTC

d_call: TRBD2
clone_size: NA
v_call: TRBV2
j_call: TRBJ2-1
cdr3_aa: CASSETSGRGNEQFF
cdr3_nt: TGTGCCAGCAGTGAAACTAGCGGGAGGGGAAATGAGCAGTTCTTC

d_call: NA
clone_size: NA
v_call: TRBV6-6
j_call: TRBJ2-3
cdr3_aa: CASKRTDTQYF
cdr3_nt: TGTGCCAGCAAAAGAACAGATACGCAGTATTTT

d_call: TRBD2
clone_size: NA
v_call: TRBV7-2
j_call: TRBJ2-7
cdr3_aa: CASSWEREDEQYF
cdr3_nt: TGTGCCAGCAGCTGGGAGCGGGAAGACGAGCAGTACTTC

d_call: NA
clone_size: NA
v_call: TRBV5-6
j_call: TRBJ1-1
cdr3_aa: CASSHRMNTEAFF
cdr3_nt: TGTGCCAGCAGCCACCGAATGAACACTGAAGCTTTCTTT

d_call: NA
clone_size: NA
v_call: TRBV5-5
j_call: TRBJ2-1
cdr3_aa: CASSLERMVGDNEQFF
cdr3_nt: TGTGCCAGCAGCTTGGAGCGGATGGTTGGGGACAATGAGCAGTTCTTC